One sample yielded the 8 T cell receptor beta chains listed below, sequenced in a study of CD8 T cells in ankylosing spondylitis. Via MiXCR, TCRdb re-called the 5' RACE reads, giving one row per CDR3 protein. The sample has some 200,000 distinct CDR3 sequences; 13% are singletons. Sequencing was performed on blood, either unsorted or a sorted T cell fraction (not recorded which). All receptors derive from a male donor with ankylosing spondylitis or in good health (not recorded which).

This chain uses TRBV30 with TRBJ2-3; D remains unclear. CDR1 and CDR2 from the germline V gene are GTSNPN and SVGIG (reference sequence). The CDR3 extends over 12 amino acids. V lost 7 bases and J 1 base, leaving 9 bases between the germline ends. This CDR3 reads CAYELRTDTQYF. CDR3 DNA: TGTGCCTACGAGCTGCGCACAGATACGCAGTATTTT.

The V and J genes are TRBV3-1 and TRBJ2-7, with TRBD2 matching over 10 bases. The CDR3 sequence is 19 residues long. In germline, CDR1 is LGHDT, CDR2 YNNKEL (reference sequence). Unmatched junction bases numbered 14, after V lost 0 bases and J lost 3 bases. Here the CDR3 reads CASSQDRARAGGLVYEQYF. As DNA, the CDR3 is TGTGCCAGCAGCCAAGACCGGGCGAGAGCGGGAGGGTTAGTCTACGAGCAGTACTTC.

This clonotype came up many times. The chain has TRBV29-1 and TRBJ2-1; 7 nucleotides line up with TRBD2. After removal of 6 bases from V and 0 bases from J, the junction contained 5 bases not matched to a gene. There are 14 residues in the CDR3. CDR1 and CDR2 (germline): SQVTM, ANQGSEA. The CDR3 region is CSVPGTISYNEQFF. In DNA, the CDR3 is TGCAGCGTCCCCGGGACTATCTCCTACAATGAGCAGTTCTTC.

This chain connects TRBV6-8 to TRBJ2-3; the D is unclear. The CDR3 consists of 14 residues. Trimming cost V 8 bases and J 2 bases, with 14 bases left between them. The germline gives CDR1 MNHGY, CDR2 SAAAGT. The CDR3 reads CASATGSHTDTQYF. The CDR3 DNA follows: TGTGCCAGCGCCACCGGGTCCCACACAGATACGCAGTATTTT.

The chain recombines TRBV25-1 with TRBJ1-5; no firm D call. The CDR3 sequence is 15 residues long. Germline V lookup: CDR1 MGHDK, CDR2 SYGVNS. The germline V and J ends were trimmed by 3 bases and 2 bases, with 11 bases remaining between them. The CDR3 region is CASSDNSRGNQPQHF. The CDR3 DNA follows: TGTGCCAGCAGTGATAACAGTAGGGGCAATCAGCCCCAGCATTTT.

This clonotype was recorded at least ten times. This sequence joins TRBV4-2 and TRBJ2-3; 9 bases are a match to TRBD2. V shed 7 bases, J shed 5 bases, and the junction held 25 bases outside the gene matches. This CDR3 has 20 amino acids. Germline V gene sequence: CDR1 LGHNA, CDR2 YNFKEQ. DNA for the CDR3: TGTGCCAGCAACGGGGAGATTGGTAGCGGGAGAGTGTTTCGCGGAGATACGCAGTATTTT. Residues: CASNGEIGSGRVFRGDTQYF.

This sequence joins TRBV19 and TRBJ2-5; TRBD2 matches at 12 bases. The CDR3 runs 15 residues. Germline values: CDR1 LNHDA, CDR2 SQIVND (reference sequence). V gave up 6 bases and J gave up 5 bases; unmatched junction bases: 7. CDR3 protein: CASRRLAGEVETQYF. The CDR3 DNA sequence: TGTGCCAGTAGGAGACTAGCGGGAGAGGTGGAGACCCAGTACTTC.

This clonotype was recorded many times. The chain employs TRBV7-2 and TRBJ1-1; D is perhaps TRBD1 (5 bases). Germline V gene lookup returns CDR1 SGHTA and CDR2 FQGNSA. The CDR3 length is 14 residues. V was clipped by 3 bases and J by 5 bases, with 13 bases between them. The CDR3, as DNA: TGTGCCAGCAGCTTGGGGGGATCTATAACTGAAGCTTTCTTT. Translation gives CASSLGGSITEAFF. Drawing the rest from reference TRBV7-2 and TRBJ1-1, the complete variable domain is GAGVSQSPSNKVTEKGKDVELRCDPISGHTALYWYRQSLGQGLEFLIYFQGNSAPDKSGLPSDRFSAERTGGSVSTLTIQRTQQEDSAVYLCASSLGGSITEAFFGQGTRLTVV.